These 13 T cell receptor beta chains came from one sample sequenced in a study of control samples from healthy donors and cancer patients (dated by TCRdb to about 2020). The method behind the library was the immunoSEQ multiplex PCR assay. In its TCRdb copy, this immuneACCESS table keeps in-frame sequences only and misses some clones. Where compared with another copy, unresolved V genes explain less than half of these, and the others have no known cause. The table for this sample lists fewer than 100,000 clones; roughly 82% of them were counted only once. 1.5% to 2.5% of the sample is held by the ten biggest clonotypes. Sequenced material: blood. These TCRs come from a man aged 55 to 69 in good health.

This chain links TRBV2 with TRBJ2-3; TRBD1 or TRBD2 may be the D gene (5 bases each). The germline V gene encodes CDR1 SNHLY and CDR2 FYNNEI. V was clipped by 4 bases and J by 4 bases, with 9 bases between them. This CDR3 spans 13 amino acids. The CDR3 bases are TGTGCCAGCAGTGTGAGGGGTGCAGATACGCAGTATTTT. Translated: CASSVRGADTQYF.

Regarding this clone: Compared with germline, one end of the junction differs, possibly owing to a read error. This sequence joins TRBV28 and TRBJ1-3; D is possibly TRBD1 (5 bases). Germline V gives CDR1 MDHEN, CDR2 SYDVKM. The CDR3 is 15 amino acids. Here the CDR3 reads CASNLGDLSGNTIYF. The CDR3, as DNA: TGTGCCAGCAATTTAGGGGACCTCTCTGGAAACACCATATATTTT.

CDR3 loop: CAISEAGPNTEAFF. The CDR3 DNA sequence: TGTGCCATCAGTGAGGCAGGGCCGAACACTGAAGCTTTCTTT. V usage is TRBV10-3 and J usage is TRBJ1-1, with D possibly TRBD1 on 5 matching bases. CDR1 ENHRY and CDR2 SYGVKD come from the germline V gene. The CDR3 runs 14 residues. V was shortened by 2 bases and J by 1 base, with 8 bases between the two germline ends.

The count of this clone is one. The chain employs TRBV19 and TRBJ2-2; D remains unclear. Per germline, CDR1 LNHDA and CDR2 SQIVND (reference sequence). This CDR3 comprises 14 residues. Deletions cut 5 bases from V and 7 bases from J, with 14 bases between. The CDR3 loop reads CASSSSPWSGELFF. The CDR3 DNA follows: TGTGCCAGTAGTTCCTCCCCTTGGAGCGGGGAGCTGTTTTTT.

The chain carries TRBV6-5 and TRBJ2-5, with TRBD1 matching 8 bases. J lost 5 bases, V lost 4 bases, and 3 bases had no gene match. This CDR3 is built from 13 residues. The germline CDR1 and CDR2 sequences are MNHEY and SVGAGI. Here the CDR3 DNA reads TGTGCCAGCAGTTCGGACAGGGTTGAGACCCAGTACTTC. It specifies CASSSDRVETQYF.

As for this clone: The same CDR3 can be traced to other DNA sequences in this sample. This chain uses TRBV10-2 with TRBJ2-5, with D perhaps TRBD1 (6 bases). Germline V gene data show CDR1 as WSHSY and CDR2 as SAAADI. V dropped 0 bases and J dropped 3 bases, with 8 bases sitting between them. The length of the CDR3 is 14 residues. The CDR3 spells CASSESNREETQYF. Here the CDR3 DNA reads TGCGCCAGCAGTGAGTCAAACAGGGAAGAGACCCAGTACTTC.

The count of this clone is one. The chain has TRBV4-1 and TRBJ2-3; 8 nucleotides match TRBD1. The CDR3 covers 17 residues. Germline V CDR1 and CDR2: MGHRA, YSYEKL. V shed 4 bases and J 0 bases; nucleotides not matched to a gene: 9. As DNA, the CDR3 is TGCGCCAGCAGCCGCCGGATCGACAGGGGAAGCACAGATACGCAGTATTTT. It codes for CASSRRIDRGSTDTQYF.

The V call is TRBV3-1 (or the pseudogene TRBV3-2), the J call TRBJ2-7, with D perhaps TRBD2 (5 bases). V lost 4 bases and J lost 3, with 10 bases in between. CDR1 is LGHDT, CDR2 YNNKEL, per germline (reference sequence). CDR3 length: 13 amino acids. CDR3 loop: CASSLDSFYEQYF. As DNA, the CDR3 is TGTGCCAGCAGCCTGGACTCCTTCTACGAGCAGTACTTC.

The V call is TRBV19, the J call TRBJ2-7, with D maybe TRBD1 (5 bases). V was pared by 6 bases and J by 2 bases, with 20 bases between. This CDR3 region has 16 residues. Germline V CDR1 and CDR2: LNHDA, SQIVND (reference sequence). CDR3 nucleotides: TGTGCCAGTAGCCGGCCCGTGCAGGGCAATACCTACGAGCAGTACTTC. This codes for CASSRPVQGNTYEQYF.

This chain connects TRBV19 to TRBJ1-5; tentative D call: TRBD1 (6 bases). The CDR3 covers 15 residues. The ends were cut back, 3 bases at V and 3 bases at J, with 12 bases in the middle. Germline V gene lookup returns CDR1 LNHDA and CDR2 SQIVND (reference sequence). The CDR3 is CASSINGQFNQPQHF. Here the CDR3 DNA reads TGTGCCAGTAGTATCAACGGACAGTTCAATCAGCCCCAGCATTTT.

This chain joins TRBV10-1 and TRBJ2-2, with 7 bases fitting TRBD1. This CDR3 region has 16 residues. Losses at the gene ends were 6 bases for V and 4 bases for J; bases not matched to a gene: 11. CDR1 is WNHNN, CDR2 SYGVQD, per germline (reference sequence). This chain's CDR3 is CASSRAGTVTTGELFF. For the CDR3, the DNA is TGCGCCAGCAGCAGAGCCGGGACAGTGACCACCGGGGAGCTGTTTTTT.

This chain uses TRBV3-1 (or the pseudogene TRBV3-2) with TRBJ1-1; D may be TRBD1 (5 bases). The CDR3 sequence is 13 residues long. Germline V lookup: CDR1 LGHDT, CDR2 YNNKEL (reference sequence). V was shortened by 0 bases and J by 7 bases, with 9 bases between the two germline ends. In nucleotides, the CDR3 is TGTGCCAGCAGCCAAGACGGACAAAATGAAGCTTTCTTT. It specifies CASSQDGQNEAFF.

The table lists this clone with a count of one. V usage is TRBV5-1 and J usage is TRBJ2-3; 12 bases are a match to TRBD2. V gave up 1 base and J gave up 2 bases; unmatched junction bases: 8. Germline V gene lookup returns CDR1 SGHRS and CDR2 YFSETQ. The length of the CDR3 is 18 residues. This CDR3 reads CASSLFVLAGGPTDTQYF. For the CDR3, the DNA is TGCGCCAGCAGCTTGTTTGTTCTAGCGGGGGGGCCCACAGATACGCAGTATTTT. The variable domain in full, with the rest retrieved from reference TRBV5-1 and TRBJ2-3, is KAGVTQTPRYLIKTRGQQVTLSCSPISGHRSVSWYQQTPGQGLQFLFEYFSETQRNKGNFPGRFSGRQFSNSRSEMNVSTLELGDSALYLCASSLFVLAGGPTDTQYFGPGTRLTVL.